This T cell receptor (beta chain) was obtained from a study of blood T cell repertoires in COVID-19. On the study more broadly: T cells, B-cell-depleted T cells, or PBMCs provided the cDNA or gDNA that served as material.

J gave up 3 bases and V 4 bases, and 4 bases lay outside the gene matches. CDR3 length equals 15 residues. The germline CDR1 and CDR2 sequences are SGHNT and YYREEE (reference sequence). Sequencing used immunoSEQ multiplex PCR; TCRdb keeps in-frame clones, though not all of them. The sample contains some 220,000 clones, roughly nine tenths of which appear only once. The source is a woman under 30 in a cohort exposed to, infected with or recovered from COVID-19 (not recorded which). Sequencing was performed on PBMCs or T cells enriched from blood (not recorded which). The chain recombines TRBV5-4 with TRBJ1-6, with 7 positions matching TRBD1. DNA of the CDR3: TGTGCCAGCAGCCTGGGACAGCTCTATAATTCACCCCTCCACTTT. Translation gives CASSLGQLYNSPLHF.